A selection of T cell receptor beta chains follows, all from one sample in a study of blood T cell repertoires in COVID-19. The table came from immunoSEQ multiplex PCR; TCRdb's copy has only in-frame clones and leaves some out. The table includes some 350,000 clones, about 90% detected once. The material sequenced was peripheral blood. The receptor source for this set is a woman in her 30s with COVID-19, enrolled during active disease. Each CDR3 is given without its conserved first and last residue.

CDR3 length | V gene | CDR3 protein
11 | TRBV19 | ASAVQGGTEAF
14 | TRBV28 | ASSESSGRAYNEQF
11 | TRBV2 | ASSVGQGYGYT
13 | TRBV5-5 | ASSLDTGGGTPLH
13 | TRBV7-8 | ASSVTGTESYGYT
13 | TRBV19 | AAKGASSYNSPLH
12 | TRBV19 | ASLGTGGKNIQY
12 | TRBV7-8 | ASSLFATSDEQY
13 | TRBV15 | ATSRDRSGANVLT
13 | TRBV2 | ASSDQPGQHYGYT
11 | TRBV7-2 | ASSGGLNTEAF
12 | TRBV4-3 | ASSQDDGVYEQY
15 | TRBV11-2 | ASSSPRQELMNTEAF
11 | TRBV11-3 | ASSLGGYNEQF
10 | TRBV7-9 | ASSAGLSEQF
11 | TRBV27 | ASSSRTVEKLF
12 | TRBV6-4 | ASSDSASTDTQY
13 | TRBV28 | ASSLKSPQTGTGA
13 | TRBV2 | ASVTASASYNEQF
12 | TRBV6-5 | ASSSGDSNYGYT
14 | TRBV5-4 | ASRYWGGGPNTEAF
12 | TRBV7-2 | ASSWDRGSGTQY
15 | TRBV4-3 | ASSQGGHQRTNEKLF
10 | TRBV27 | ASSLPNNEQF
14 | TRBV30 | AWSVGTGRTGNTIY
14 | TRBV4-1 | ASSLPGTGSTGELF
10 | TRBV6-2/TRBV6-3 | ASSFGDYGYT
12 | TRBV7-9 | ASSFGRGFTEAF
13 | TRBV12-5 | ASGSTGGSNQPQH
11 | TRBV29-1 | SVGGAVGQPQH
13 | TRBV28 | ASSPPRDSTYEQY
13 | TRBV3-1/TRBV3-2 | ASSRRDYSNQPQH
12 | TRBV28 | ATAGQGVTDTQY
11 | TRBV12-3/TRBV12-4 | ATEAGNTDTQY
12 | TRBV27 | ASSFFRDSYGYT
14 | TRBV13 | ASSLGSRGGQETQY
12 | TRBV5-1 | ASSSDRVNTEAF